What follows describes a single T cell receptor (beta chain). The entry originates in a study of blood T cell repertoires in COVID-19. Turning to the study itself: Samples of COVID-19 (acute and convalescent) were obtained from the United States, Italy and Spain.

Original processing notes: Nucleated cell counts were estimated from reference gene primer amplification. This table comes from immunoSEQ multiplex PCR, and its TCRdb copy is limited to in-frame clones, with some not included. The V and J calls and clone size were taken over from that table, and D and trimming were inferred from the DNA. The sample lists 200,000 to 300,000 clones, over 80% occurring once. From germline, CDR1 is LNHDA and CDR2 SQIVND (reference sequence). CDR3 length: 14 residues. The germline V and J ends were trimmed by 7 bases and 5 bases, with 17 bases remaining between them. The J gene is TRBJ1-2, the V gene TRBV19, with D tentatively TRBD1 (6 bases). This sequence originates from a woman aged 40 to 55 with acute or convalescent COVID-19. Source material: peripheral blood. CDR3 coding DNA: TGTGCCAGTACCCCTACCTGGGGGCGTTATGGCTACACCTTC. This translates into CASTPTWGRYGYTF. Filled out from reference TRBV19 and TRBJ1-2, the complete variable domain reads DGGITQSPKYLFRKEGQNVTLSCEQNLNHDAMYWYRQDPGQGLRLIYYSQIVNDFQKGDIAEGYSVSREKKESFPLTVTSAQKNPTAFYLCASTPTWGRYGYTFGSGTRLTVV.